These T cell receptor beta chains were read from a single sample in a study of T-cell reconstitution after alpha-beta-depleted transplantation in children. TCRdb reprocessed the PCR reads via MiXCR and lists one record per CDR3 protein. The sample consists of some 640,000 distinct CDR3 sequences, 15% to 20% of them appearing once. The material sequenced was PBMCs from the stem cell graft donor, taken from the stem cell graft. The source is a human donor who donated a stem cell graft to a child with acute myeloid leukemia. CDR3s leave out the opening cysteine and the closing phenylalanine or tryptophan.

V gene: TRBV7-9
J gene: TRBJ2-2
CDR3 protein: ASSLQLHGGTGELF

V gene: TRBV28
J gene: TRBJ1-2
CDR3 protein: ASSLSSGHNYGYT

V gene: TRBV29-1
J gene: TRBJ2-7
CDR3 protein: SVEVGGAYEQY

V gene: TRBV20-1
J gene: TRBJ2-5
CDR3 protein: SADRDYGKTQY

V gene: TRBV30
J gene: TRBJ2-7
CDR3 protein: AWSSPGGGVYEQY

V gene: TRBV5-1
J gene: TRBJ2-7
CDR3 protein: ASSLGGEYEQY

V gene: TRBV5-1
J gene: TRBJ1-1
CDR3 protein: ASSLVQGGGTEAF

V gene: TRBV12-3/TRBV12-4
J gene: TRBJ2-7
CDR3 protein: ASSLDGSASGEQY

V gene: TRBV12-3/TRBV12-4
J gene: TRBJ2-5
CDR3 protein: ASRAGQQETQY

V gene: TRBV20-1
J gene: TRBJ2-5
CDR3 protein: CASGERGSQETQY

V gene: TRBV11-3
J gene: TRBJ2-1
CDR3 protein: ASSLFGLAGGENEQF

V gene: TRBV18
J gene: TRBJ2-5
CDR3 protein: ASSLRTGQETQY

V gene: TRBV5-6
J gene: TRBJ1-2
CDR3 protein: ASSSWSRRRLGYGYT

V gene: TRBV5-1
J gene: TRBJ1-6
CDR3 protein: ASSLEGQGIPPLH

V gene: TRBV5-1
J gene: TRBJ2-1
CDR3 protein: ASSLVGPMDEQF

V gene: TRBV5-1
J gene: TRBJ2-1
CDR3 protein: ASSATSGGTNEQF

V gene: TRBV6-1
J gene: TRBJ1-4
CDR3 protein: ASGRGFATNEKLF

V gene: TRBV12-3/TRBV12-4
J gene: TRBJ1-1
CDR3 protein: ASRSGSGVEAF

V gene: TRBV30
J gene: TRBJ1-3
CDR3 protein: AWSLRMGPGIGNSIY

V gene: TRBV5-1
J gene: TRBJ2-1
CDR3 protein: ASSSTGGSSNEQF

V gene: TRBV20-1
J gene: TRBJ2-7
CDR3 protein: SAREIWGSGYEQY

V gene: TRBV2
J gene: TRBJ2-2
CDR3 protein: ASIDRVRTGELF

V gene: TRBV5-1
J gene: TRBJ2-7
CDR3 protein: ASSLDHRAYEQY

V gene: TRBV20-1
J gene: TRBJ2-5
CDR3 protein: SASVSGGETQY

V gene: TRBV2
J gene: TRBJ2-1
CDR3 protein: ASSRIPGSFSSYNEQF

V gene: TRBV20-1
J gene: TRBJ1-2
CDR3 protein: SASQDSSLYGYT

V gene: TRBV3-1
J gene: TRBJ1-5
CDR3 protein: ASSQDQWGNQPQH

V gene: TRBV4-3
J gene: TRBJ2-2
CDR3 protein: ASSRGTLGTGELF

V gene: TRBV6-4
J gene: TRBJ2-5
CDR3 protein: ACCQPTGGGLAGQETQY

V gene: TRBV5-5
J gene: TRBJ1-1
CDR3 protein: ASSFSLEAF

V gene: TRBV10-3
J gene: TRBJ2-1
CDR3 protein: AIKPALSYNEQF

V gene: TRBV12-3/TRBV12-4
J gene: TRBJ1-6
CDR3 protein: ASSLQVNNSPLH

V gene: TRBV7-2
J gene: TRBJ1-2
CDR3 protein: ASSAGRIYGYT

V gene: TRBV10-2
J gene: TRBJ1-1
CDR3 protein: ASARGWGTEAF

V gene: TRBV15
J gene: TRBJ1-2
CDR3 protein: ATSREGDIYGYT

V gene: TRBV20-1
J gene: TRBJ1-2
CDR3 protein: SARHPSGGNYGYT

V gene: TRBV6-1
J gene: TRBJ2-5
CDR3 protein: ASSENRLIQETQY

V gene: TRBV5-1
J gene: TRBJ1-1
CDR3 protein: ASSLIQGSTEAF

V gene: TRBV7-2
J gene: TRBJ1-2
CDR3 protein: ASSFLGFLTGSSGYT